The 30 T cell receptor beta chains below come from one sample, sequenced in a study of regulatory T cells in long-lasting Graves disease. This sample's time point: newly diagnosed GD, antithyroid drugs for less than 3 months. Isolated PBMC RNA provided the starting material for the TCR library. Relying on iRepertoire HTBI primers and Arm-PCR of CDR3 regions, the team built TCR beta libraries. MiXCR, run by TCRdb on the multiplex PCR reads, gives a single entry per CDR3 protein. Of 500,000 or so distinct CDR3 sequences listed, around 15% are singletons. The sample was also linked to a second study, of T cells in Graves' hyperthyroidism and ophthalmopathy.

Specimen: peripheral blood mononuclear cells (PBMCs), collected at new diagnosis, from a patient treated with antithyroid drugs. These receptors were obtained from a woman in her forties or fifties with Graves disease.

This clonotype appeared many times. J is TRBJ2-1 and V is TRBV11-2; 14 nucleotides line up with TRBD2. The CDR3 is 16 amino acids. Per the germline V gene, CDR1 is SGHAT and CDR2 is FQNNGV. V shed 2 bases and J 10 bases; nucleotides not matched to a gene: 7. CDR3 sequence (DNA): TGTGCCAGCAGCTTAAGACTAGCGGGAGGGCCTGAGGAGCAGTTCTTC. It yields the protein CASSLRLAGGPEEQFF. Complete variable domain (other parts from reference TRBV11-2 and TRBJ2-1): EAGVAQSPRYKIIEKRQSVAFWCNPISGHATLYWYQQILGQGPKLLIQFQNNGVVDDSQLPKDRFSAERLKGVDSTLKIQPAKLEDSAVYLCASSLRLAGGPEEQFFGPGTRLTVL.

This clonotype was detected many times. The chain carries TRBV12-3 or TRBV12-4 and TRBJ2-3; TRBD2 matches at 14 bases. The DNA end is more similar to TRBJ2-1, so the J call may be wrong. There are 17 residues in the CDR3. Here the CDR3 DNA reads TGTGCCAGCACCAGACTTCCGGGACTAGCGGGAGTCTATGAGCAGTTCTTC. Translated, it gives CASTRLPGLAGVYEQFF.

This clonotype was picked up many times. The chain recombines TRBV2 with TRBJ2-3; perhaps TRBD2 as D (6 bases). Germline CDR1 and CDR2: SNHLY and FYNNEI. This CDR3 spans 14 amino acids. The V end lost 3 bases, the J end lost 1 base, and 8 bases lay between the germline ends. The CDR3 reads CASSDGGGTDTQYF. The DNA of the CDR3 is TGTGCCAGCAGTGACGGCGGGGGCACAGATACGCAGTATTTT.

The V call is TRBV19, the J call TRBJ1-5; no definite D call. This CDR3 comprises 14 residues. The germline V gene has CDR1 LNHDA and CDR2 SQIVND (reference sequence). V gave up 1 base and J gave up 4 bases, with 8 bases separating them. The CDR3 here is CASSIVNRNQPQHF. CDR3 bases: TGTGCCAGTAGTATAGTAAACCGGAATCAGCCCCAGCATTTT.

The rearrangement links TRBV11-2 to TRBJ2-6, with a tentative D call TRBD2 (6 bases). The CDR3 extends over 19 amino acids. In germline, CDR1 is SGHAT, CDR2 FQNNGV. Trimming left V 5 bases short and J 0 bases short, with 20 bases between. The CDR3 sequence is CASSPTQTSEGSGANVLTF. The CDR3 bases are TGTGCCAGCAGCCCCACCCAGACATCGGAGGGCTCTGGGGCCAACGTCCTGACTTTC.

This clonotype came up a few times. V and J are TRBV28 and TRBJ2-7, with a weak D call TRBD2 (6 bases). This CDR3 contains 15 residues. The germline V and J ends were trimmed by 5 bases and 6 bases, with 20 bases remaining between them. CDR1 is MDHEN and CDR2 is SYDVKM in the germline V gene. CDR3 nucleotides: TGTGCCAGCAGTAACCCGGCCCCTGGGGAGGTCGAGCAGTACTTC. Encoded protein: CASSNPAPGEVEQYF.

This clonotype was seen more than once but under ten times. The rearrangement joins TRBV10-3 to TRBJ2-5; D uncertain. This CDR3 is built from 14 residues. Germline lookup yields CDR1 ENHRY and CDR2 SYGVKD. V lost 2 bases, J lost 0 bases, and 7 bases lay in between. Written as DNA, the CDR3 is TGTGCCATCAGTGAGGACAACTACCAAGAGACCCAGTACTTC. Protein: CAISEDNYQETQYF.

This clonotype showed up many times. The chain carries TRBV30 and TRBJ2-7, with TRBD1 matching 7 bases. The germline CDR1 and CDR2 sequences are GTSNPN and SVGIG (reference sequence). After removal of 2 bases from V and 3 bases from J, the junction contained 4 bases not matched to a gene. This CDR3 spans 13 amino acids. The CDR3 protein is CAWSRGGVYEQYF. As DNA, the CDR3 is TGTGCCTGGAGTCGAGGGGGCGTCTACGAGCAGTACTTC.

This clonotype appeared many times. The V gene is TRBV28, the J gene TRBJ2-2; D not certain. The CDR3 spans 14 residues. Germline-derived CDR1 and CDR2 are MDHEN and SYDVKM. Trimming cost V 10 bases and J 2 bases, with 14 bases left between them. CDR3 in DNA: TGTGCCACCCAATCCGGGCCTAACACCGGGGAGCTGTTTTTT. Its protein is CATQSGPNTGELFF. Drawing the rest from reference TRBV28 and TRBJ2-2, the complete variable domain is DVKVTQSSRYLVKRTGEKVFLECVQDMDHENMFWYRQDPGLGLRLIYFSYDVKMKEKGDIPEGYSVSREKKERFSLILESASTNQTSMYLCATQSGPNTGELFFGEGSRLTVL.

This clonotype was seen a handful of times. The chain couples TRBV20-1 to TRBJ1-1; 9 bases fit TRBD1. The V gene end was trimmed by 6 bases and the J gene end by 0 bases; junction bases not matched to a gene: 11. The CDR3 runs 16 residues. CDR1 is DFQATT, CDR2 SNEGSKA, per germline (reference sequence). DNA of the CDR3: TGCAGTGCGTTTGGACAGGGGCCTTCTATGAACACTGAAGCTTTCTTT. It is translated as CSAFGQGPSMNTEAFF.

This clonotype has just a few counts. The V call is TRBV20-1, the J call TRBJ1-3; 9 positions agree with TRBD1. Germline loops: CDR1 DFQATT, CDR2 SNEGSKA (reference sequence). The CDR3 runs to 14 residues. V lost 5 bases, J lost 4 bases, and 6 bases stayed unmatched. CDR3 region: CSARTGGTGNTIYF. CDR3 bases: TGCAGTGCTCGAACAGGGGGCACGGGAAACACCATATATTTT.

There are a few counts of this clonotype. The V gene is TRBV27, the J gene TRBJ2-3; TRBD2 matches 7 bases. V lost 9 bases and J lost 0; bases outside the gene matches: 6. This CDR3 spans 14 amino acids. Germline V gives CDR1 MNHEY, CDR2 SMNVEV (reference sequence). The CDR3 region is CASGFSGSTDTQYF. CDR3 nucleotides: TGTGCCAGTGGGTTTAGCGGGAGCACAGATACGCAGTATTTT.

This clonotype was picked up many times. This rearrangement joins TRBV7-9 to TRBJ1-2, with 7 bases matching TRBD1. There are 12 residues in the CDR3. Germline loops: CDR1 SEHNR, CDR2 FQNEAQ (reference sequence). J was trimmed by 5 bases and V by 3 bases; bases with no gene match: 0. CDR3 region: CASSLGQYGYTF. CDR3 DNA sequence: TGTGCCAGCAGCTTGGGACAGTATGGCTACACCTTC.

This clonotype was seen a few times. V usage is TRBV12-3 or TRBV12-4 and J usage is TRBJ1-4; 7 nucleotides match TRBD1. The CDR3 extends over 16 amino acids. V lost 5 bases, J lost 1 base, and 7 bases stayed unmatched. CDR3 amino acids: CASSLTGELTNEKLFF. The CDR3 coding sequence is TGTGCCAGCAGTCTAACAGGGGAGTTAACTAATGAAAAACTGTTTTTT.

This clonotype appeared many times. The chain employs TRBV18 and TRBJ1-5; a weak D match, TRBD1 (6 bases). This CDR3 spans 15 amino acids. CDR1 is KGHSH, CDR2 LQKENI, per germline. V was trimmed by 5 bases and J by 4 bases, leaving 15 bases between them. CDR3 region: CASSTNREPNQPQHF. The CDR3, as DNA: TGTGCCAGCTCAACGAACAGGGAACCGAATCAGCCCCAGCATTTT.

This clonotype appeared many times. The junction does not match germline at one end; this may be a read error. V is TRBV7-7 and J is TRBJ2-1; no clear D gene. Germline V gene lookup returns CDR1 SSHAT and CDR2 FNYEAQ (reference sequence). The CDR3 extends over 14 amino acids. CDR3 in DNA: TGTGCTAGCAGCTCAGAAGCAACTTACAATGAGCAGTTCTTC. Its translation: CASSSEATYNEQFF.

As concerns this clonotype: A much larger clone lies a single base off, so this may be a read error. The DNA of the CDR3 is TGTGCCAGCAGCAAGACTTCATCCAACTCCTACGATGAGCAGTTCTTC. As protein: CASSKTSSNSYDEQFF. The gene calls are TRBV7-3 and TRBJ2-1; D unclear. Germline CDR1 and CDR2: SGHTA and FQGTGA. The CDR3 extends over 16 amino acids. Looking up the rest from reference TRBV7-3 and TRBJ2-1 gives the full variable domain: GAGVSQTPSNKVTEKGKYVELRCDPISGHTALYWYRQSLGQGPEFLIYFQGTGAADDSGLPNDRFFAVRPEGSVSTLKIQRTERGDSAVYLCASSKTSSNSYDEQFFGPGTRLTVL.

This clonotype was observed many times. V usage is TRBV20-1 and J usage is TRBJ2-7; 10 bases match TRBD2. CDR1 DFQATT and CDR2 SNEGSKA come from the germline V gene (reference sequence). The CDR3 runs 13 residues. V was clipped by 5 bases and J by 4 bases; unmatched bases: 5. The CDR3 loop reads CSAPLAGDYEQYF. The CDR3 DNA follows: TGCAGTGCTCCGCTAGCGGGAGATTACGAGCAGTACTTC.

This clonotype showed up just a few times. The rearrangement links TRBV12-3 or TRBV12-4 to TRBJ2-7; D gene unclear. V was pared by 5 bases and J by 5 bases, with 10 bases between. The CDR3 covers 12 residues. CDR3 sequence: CASSRNWDEQYF. The CDR3 region has the DNA TGTGCCAGCAGTCGGAACTGGGACGAGCAGTACTTC.

Details on this clonotype: This CDR3 is missing its conserved last phenylalanine or tryptophan, likely due to a read error. The V call is TRBV7-3, the J call TRBJ2-2; 8 bases are shared with TRBD1. The CDR3 totals 16 residues. The ends lost 5 bases at V and 0 bases at J; junction bases unmatched: 5. Germline V CDR1 and CDR2: SGHTA, FQGTGA. The CDR3 sequence: CASSRRQGPNTGELFL. As DNA, the CDR3 is TGTGCCAGCAGCCGAAGACAGGGGCCGAACACCGGGGAGCTGTTTCTT.

The CDR3 DNA reads as TGTGCCAGCAGTTACTCGACGTTCGGTAGCGGGGGGCAAGAGACCCAGTACTTC. Its protein is CASSYSTFGSGGQETQYF. This rearrangement joins TRBV6-2 or TRBV6-3 to TRBJ2-5; 10 nucleotides align to TRBD2. The J segment lost 2 bases and the V segment lost 0 bases, leaving 9 bases of the junction unmatched. CDR1 is MNHEY, CDR2 SVGEGT, per germline. The CDR3 is 18 amino acids.

This clonotype was observed a handful of times. CDR3 sequence: CASSTGQEVYEQYF. The CDR3 bases are TGTGCCAGTAGTACCGGACAGGAGGTATACGAGCAGTACTTC. The rearrangement uses TRBV19 and TRBJ2-7, with TRBD1 matching 7 bases. The CDR3 sequence is 14 residues long. After removal of 4 bases from V and 4 bases from J, the junction contained 7 bases not matched to a gene. Germline V gene data show CDR1 as LNHDA and CDR2 as SQIVND (reference sequence).

The rearrangement links TRBV6-2 or TRBV6-3 to TRBJ1-6; 11 bases align to TRBD1. Germline assignment: CDR1 MNHEY and CDR2 SVGEGT. The CDR3 covers 15 residues. V lost 9 bases and J lost 0; bases outside the gene matches: 1. As DNA, the CDR3 is TGTGCCAGTGGACAGGGGGCCTCCTATAATTCACCCCTCCACTTT. Its translation: CASGQGASYNSPLHF.

There are a few counts of this clonotype. The chain carries TRBV9 and TRBJ2-7; 9 positions match TRBD2. Germline V gene lookup returns CDR1 SGDLS and CDR2 YYNGEE. This CDR3 contains 15 residues. J was trimmed by 7 bases and V by 6 bases; bases with no gene match: 14. CDR3 protein: CASTDGAGGPWEQYF. CDR3 DNA sequence: TGTGCCAGCACCGACGGGGCGGGAGGGCCTTGGGAGCAGTACTTC.

This clonotype was counted at least ten times. The chain employs TRBV2 and TRBJ1-1; the D is unclear. V lost 2 bases and J 5 bases, leaving 12 bases between the germline ends. The CDR3 has 14 residues. Germline CDR1 and CDR2: SNHLY and FYNNEI. The CDR3 loop reads CASSEWRVWTEAFF. The CDR3 bases are TGTGCCAGCAGTGAATGGAGGGTGTGGACTGAAGCTTTCTTT.

The rearrangement uses TRBV28 and TRBJ1-6, with TRBD1 as a possible D gene (5 bases). The CDR3 contains 15 residues. V lost 5 bases to trimming and J lost 2 bases, with 10 bases between them. The germline V gene has CDR1 MDHEN and CDR2 SYDVKM. The CDR3 loop reads CASSLDRAYNSPLHF. CDR3 nucleotide sequence: TGTGCCAGCAGTCTCGACAGAGCCTATAATTCACCCCTCCACTTT.

This clonotype was counted ten times or more. This rearrangement joins TRBV12-3 or TRBV12-4 to TRBJ1-5, with TRBD1 matching over 8 bases. V dropped 5 bases and J dropped 0; count of bases not matched to a gene: 3. The CDR3 runs 15 residues. The CDR3 reads CASSPGQVSNQPQHF. CDR3 bases: TGTGCCAGCAGTCCGGGACAGGTTAGCAATCAGCCCCAGCATTTT.

The chain links TRBV28 to TRBJ1-4, with D perhaps TRBD1 (6 bases). Germline lookup yields CDR1 MDHEN and CDR2 SYDVKM. V lost 4 bases, J lost 4 bases, and 10 bases lay in between. This CDR3 has 14 residues. For the CDR3, the DNA is TGTGCCAGCAGTTCTGGACAGATTAATGAAAAACTGTTTTTT. Its protein product is CASSSGQINEKLFF.

As to this clonotype: A much larger clonotype is one base distant, so this may be a read error. This chain's CDR3 is CSASIRQSQETQYF. The CDR3 DNA is TGCAGTGCTAGTATCAGACAAAGCCAAGAGACCCAGTACTTC. J is TRBJ2-5 and V is TRBV20-1; D gene uncertain. This CDR3 has 14 residues. Germline V gives CDR1 DFQATT, CDR2 SNEGSKA (reference sequence). V shed 3 bases and J shed 1 base, with 12 bases lying between them.

This clonotype was counted only a few times. The rearrangement joins TRBV6-1 to TRBJ2-1; D possibly corresponds to TRBD2 (6 bases). The CDR3 totals 13 residues. In germline, CDR1 is MNHNS, CDR2 SASEGT. V was clipped by 8 bases and J by 4 bases, with 12 bases between them. As DNA, the CDR3 is TGTGCCAGCGTTCGGCGGGAATACAATGAGCAGTTCTTC. Translated, it gives CASVRREYNEQFF.